The 18 T cell receptor beta chains given below trace back to one sample, sequenced in a study of T cells in localized non-small cell lung cancer. Assay used: immunoSEQ multiplex PCR; TCRdb lists only in-frame clones, some missing. The sample carries more than 20,000 clones, roughly 87% recorded once. This specimen consisted of peripheral blood, obtained before any cancer treatment. These TCRs come from a male donor older than 55 with stage I squamous cell lung carcinoma.

This chain uses TRBV6-5 with TRBJ2-1; 9 bases align to TRBD1. Germline trimming cut 6 bases from V and 2 bases from J; bases unmatched to any gene: 5. The CDR3 totals 15 residues. Germline values: CDR1 MNHEY, CDR2 SVGAGI. CDR3 bases: TGTGCCAGCAGATCCGGGACAGGGCCCTACAATGAGCAGTTCTTC. This sequence encodes CASRSGTGPYNEQFF.

This chain uses TRBV21-1 with TRBJ2-1; TRBD2, the table's D call, lacks a check against the DNA. TRBV21-1 is deemed a pseudogene. This CDR3 has 18 amino acids. In DNA, the CDR3 is TGTGCCAGCAGCAAAGTACCCCTTGGGGGAGGGCCGAGCAATGAGCAGTTCTTC. This sequence encodes CASSKVPLGGGPSNEQFF.

The V and J genes are TRBV6-1 and TRBJ2-5; D call uncertain. Trimming took 7 bases from V and 5 from J, leaving 11 bases between them. CDR3 size: 12 residues. CDR1 is MNHNS, CDR2 SASEGT, per germline. The DNA for the CDR3 is TGTGCCAGCATGGTGGCGCGGGAGACCCAGTACTTC. It is translated as CASMVARETQYF.

V and J are TRBV12-5 and TRBJ1-3, with 8 bases that match TRBD1. Losses at the gene ends were 4 bases for V and 1 base for J; bases not matched to a gene: 18. The CDR3 has 20 residues. CDR1 and CDR2 from the germline V gene are LGHNT and FRNRAP. This CDR3 is CASGSVLTGGTGTSGNTIYF. The CDR3 nucleotides are TGTGCTAGTGGTTCCGTCCTCACCGGGGGGACAGGCACATCTGGAAACACCATATATTTT.

J is TRBJ1-1 and V is TRBV5-1; TRBD1 is a possible D gene (6 bases). This CDR3 comprises 15 residues. V was trimmed by 5 bases and J by 6 bases, leaving 20 bases between them. Germline V CDR1 and CDR2: SGHRS, YFSETQ. The CDR3 DNA is TGCGCCAGCAGACCGTGGGGGGCGGGTTCTTCTGAAGCTTTCTTT. Protein product: CASRPWGAGSSEAFF.

The V gene is TRBV18, the J gene TRBJ1-6; TRBD1 matches at 7 bases. Germline CDR1 is KGHSH and CDR2 is LQKENI. V lost 6 bases to trimming and J lost 9 bases; unmatched junction nucleotides: 8. The CDR3 has 14 residues. CDR3 region: CASSPRDSGSPLHF. Written as DNA, the CDR3 is TGTGCCAGCTCCCCTCGGGACAGCGGTTCACCCCTCCACTTT.

V usage is TRBV11-3 and J usage is TRBJ2-5, with D maybe TRBD2 (5 bases). Per germline, CDR1 SGHNT and CDR2 YENEEA. The CDR3 contains 12 residues. V shed 1 base and J shed 5 bases, with 5 bases lying between them. CDR3 sequence (DNA): TGTGCCAGCAGCTTAGCGGGGGAGACCCAGTACTTC. Its protein product is CASSLAGETQYF.

The gene calls are TRBV7-9 and TRBJ1-6; 7 bases match TRBD1. Germline V gene sequence: CDR1 SEHNR, CDR2 FQNEAQ (reference sequence). CDR3 length equals 15 residues. V trimming: 5 bases; J trimming: 4 bases; junction bases outside the gene matches: 5. The CDR3 reads CASSGTTGYNSPLHF. The CDR3 coding sequence is TGTGCCAGCAGCGGGACGACAGGGTATAATTCACCCCTCCACTTT. Together with reference TRBV7-9 and TRBJ1-6, the CDR3 gives the full variable domain: DTGVSQNPRHKITKRGQNVTFRCDPISEHNRLYWYRQTLGQGPEFLTYFQNEAQLEKSRLLSDRFSAERPKGSFSTLEIQRTEQGDSAMYLCASSGTTGYNSPLHFGNGTRLTVT.

The V and J genes are TRBV14 and TRBJ2-7; D unclear. Trimming pared 5 bases from V and 4 bases from J, leaving 15 bases between. Germline lookup yields CDR1 SGHDN and CDR2 FVKESK. This CDR3 spans 14 amino acids. CDR3 DNA: TGTGCCAGCAGCTTGGGGATTCCTCCTTACGAGCAGTACTTC. It translates to CASSLGIPPYEQYF. Based on the CDR3 plus reference TRBV14 and TRBJ2-7, the full variable domain is EAGVTQFPSHSVIEKGQTVTLRCDPISGHDNLYWYRRVMGKEIKFLLHFVKESKQDESGMPNNRFLAERTGGTYSTLKVQPAELEDSGVYFCASSLGIPPYEQYFGPGTRLTVT.

The chain links TRBV9 to TRBJ2-1; 8 bases fit TRBD2. CDR1 SGDLS and CDR2 YYNGEE come from the germline V gene. V trimming: 4 bases; J trimming: 7 bases; junction bases outside the gene matches: 10. The CDR3 totals 15 residues. In nucleotides, the CDR3 is TGTGCCAGCAGCCCAAGAGGGACTAGTGGTAATGAGCAGTTCTTC. This sequence encodes CASSPRGTSGNEQFF.

The chain couples TRBV19 to TRBJ2-3; 7 positions match TRBD1. The CDR3 consists of 16 residues. The V and J ends lost 4 bases and 2 bases, in that order; junction bases with no gene match: 9. Germline CDR1 is LNHDA and CDR2 is SQIVND (reference sequence). CDR3 region: CASSNRGSQNTDTQYF. The CDR3 DNA reads TGTGCCAGTAGTAACAGGGGATCCCAAAACACAGATACGCAGTATTTT.

This sequence joins TRBV15 and TRBJ2-7, with a possible D match to TRBD2 (7 bases). The CDR3 loop spans 19 amino acids. Trimming removed 3 bases from V and 2 bases from J, with 26 bases in between. Germline V CDR1 and CDR2: LNHNV, YYDKDF (reference sequence). This chain's CDR3 is CATSSRGGSPGTGTYEQYF. The CDR3 DNA follows: TGTGCCACCAGCAGTAGGGGGGGTTCTCCCGGGACTGGCACCTACGAGCAGTACTTC. The complete variable domain, with remaining parts taken from reference TRBV15 and TRBJ2-7, reads DAMVIQNPRYQVTQFGKPVTLSCSQTLNHNVMYWYQQKSSQAPKLLFHYYDKDFNNEADTPDNFQSRRPNTSFCFLDIRSPGLGDTAMYLCATSSRGGSPGTGTYEQYFGPGTRLTVT.

The V and J genes are TRBV5-1 and TRBJ2-3; D call uncertain. V was pared by 6 bases and J by 2 bases, with 13 bases between. CDR1 is SGHRS, CDR2 YFSETQ, per germline. The CDR3 runs to 14 residues. The CDR3 DNA reads as TGCGCCAGCAAGGCCGATTCTGCCACAGATACGCAGTATTTT. It specifies CASKADSATDTQYF.

V is TRBV6-5 and J is TRBJ1-2, with D unresolved. Germline values: CDR1 MNHEY, CDR2 SVGAGI. V was pared by 8 bases and J by 3 bases, with 10 bases between. The CDR3 sequence is 12 residues long. The DNA of the CDR3 is TGTGCCAGCGGGGAGGAGGACTATGGCTACACCTTC. Translated, it gives CASGEEDYGYTF.

V usage is TRBV7-3 and J usage is TRBJ2-7, with unresolved D. This CDR3 spans 13 amino acids. Germline values: CDR1 SGHTA, CDR2 FQGTGA. Trimming removed 2 bases from V and 4 bases from J, with 9 bases in between. The CDR3 spells CASSLDPQYEQYF. Written as DNA, the CDR3 is TGTGCCAGCAGCTTAGACCCGCAGTACGAGCAGTACTTC. Together with reference TRBV7-3 and TRBJ2-7, the CDR3 gives the full variable domain: GAGVSQTPSNKVTEKGKYVELRCDPISGHTALYWYRQSLGQGPEFLIYFQGTGAADDSGLPNDRFFAVRPEGSVSTLKIQRTERGDSAVYLCASSLDPQYEQYFGPGTRLTVT.

The chain uses TRBV6-5 and TRBJ2-1, with D maybe TRBD2 (5 bases). V dropped 4 bases and J dropped 10 bases, with 8 bases sitting between them. This CDR3 has 11 amino acids. CDR1 is MNHEY and CDR2 is SVGAGI in the germline V gene. This chain's CDR3 is CASSLRVEQFF. CDR3 DNA sequence: TGTGCCAGCAGTTTGCGGGTAGAGCAGTTCTTC.

The rearrangement joins TRBV9 to TRBJ2-7; D gene ambiguous. Germline-derived CDR1 and CDR2 are SGDLS and YYNGEE. V lost 0 bases to trimming and J lost 3 bases, with 10 bases between them. The CDR3 loop spans 14 amino acids. In DNA, the CDR3 is TGTGCCAGCAGCGTAGGAGACGCCAGCTACGAGCAGTACTTC. It codes for CASSVGDASYEQYF.

The chain links TRBV18 to TRBJ2-7, with a weak D call TRBD1 (6 bases). The CDR3 consists of 15 residues. V shed 3 bases and J shed 9 bases, with 21 bases lying between them. The germline CDR1 and CDR2 sequences are KGHSH and LQKENI. CDR3 amino acids: CASSPSYRDLGVQYF. Written as DNA, the CDR3 is TGTGCCAGCTCACCGTCGTACAGGGACCTGGGGGTGCAGTACTTC.